These 27 T cell receptor beta chains originate from one sample sequenced in a study of T cell repertoires in cytomegalovirus infection. TCRdb called the reads again in MiXCR, with one record for every CDR3 protein. The sample yields some 680,000 distinct CDR3 sequences, about a third seen once. Input material: PBMCs. The receptor source for this set is a human donor in good health (CMV status not recorded). Some clones in this sample may be carry-over from other donors' samples.

This clonotype has more than one count but fewer than ten. The chain links TRBV14 to TRBJ1-1, with a tentative D call TRBD1 (5 bases). Germline-derived CDR1 and CDR2 are SGHDN and FVKESK. Deletions cut 0 bases from V and 2 bases from J, with 13 bases between. The CDR3 has 16 residues. As DNA, the CDR3 is TGTGCCAGCAGCCAAGAATCGGTGGACAAAAACACTGAAGCTTTCTTT. Its protein is CASSQESVDKNTEAFF. The full variable domain, in which reference TRBV14 and TRBJ1-1 provide the parts outside the CDR3, is EAGVTQFPSHSVIEKGQTVTLRCDPISGHDNLYWYRRVMGKEIKFLLHFVKESKQDESGMPNNRFLAERTGGTYSTLKVQPAELEDSGVYFCASSQESVDKNTEAFFGQGTRLTVV.

V and J are TRBV6-1 and TRBJ2-1; TRBD1 matches at 7 bases. J was trimmed by 5 bases and V by 2 bases; bases with no gene match: 3. Per the germline V gene, CDR1 is MNHNS and CDR2 is SASEGT. CDR3 size: 14 residues. The CDR3 nucleotides read TGTGCCAGCAGTGAAACCGGGACAGACAATGAGCAGTTCTTC. It encodes CASSETGTDNEQFF.

This clonotype was recorded a few times. The rearrangement uses TRBV13 and TRBJ1-4, with TRBD1 matching over 7 bases. The CDR3 contains 19 residues. Trimming cost V 4 bases and J 5 bases; bases outside gene matches: 19. Germline-derived CDR1 and CDR2 are PRHDT and FYEKMQ (reference sequence). The CDR3 region is CASSSQEGDRDLANEKLFF. CDR3 DNA sequence: TGTGCCAGCAGCTCCCAAGAGGGAGACAGGGATCTGGCCAATGAAAAACTGTTTTTT.

V gene TRBV12-3 or TRBV12-4 combines with J gene TRBJ2-3; 9 bases are a match to TRBD2. There are 14 residues in the CDR3. Trimming cost V 7 bases and J 5 bases; bases outside gene matches: 7. Written as DNA, the CDR3 is TGTGCCAGCAAAGCTAGCGGGAAGCTAGATACGCAGTATTTT. It encodes CASKASGKLDTQYF.

Written as DNA, the CDR3 is TGTGCCAGCAGTCACAGGGACACTGAAGCTTTCTTT. Its protein product is CASSHRDTEAFF. The genes are TRBV7-8 and TRBJ1-1; possibly TRBD1 for D (6 bases). The V gene lost 6 bases and the J gene lost 3 bases, with 8 bases spanning the gap. The CDR3 consists of 12 residues. Germline CDR1 is SGHVS and CDR2 is FQNEAQ.

In the case of this clonotype: Given the absence of the conserved phenylalanine or tryptophan at the CDR3 end, a read error is likely. The chain employs TRBV11-3 and TRBJ2-5, with D perhaps assigned TRBD1 or TRBD2 (5 bases each). V lost 0 bases to trimming and J lost 4 bases, with 15 bases between them. The germline V gene encodes CDR1 SGHNT and CDR2 YENEEA. CDR3 size: 16 residues. CDR3 region: CASSLEAGTGRETQYL. The CDR3 DNA sequence: TGTGCCAGCAGCTTAGAGGCGGGCACAGGACGAGAGACCCAGTACTTA.

In this sample, this clonotype turned up a few times. J is TRBJ1-5 and V is TRBV20-1; possibly TRBD1 for D (5 bases). Germline CDR1 DFQATT, CDR2 SNEGSKA (reference sequence). Trimming left V 1 base short and J 8 bases short, with 15 bases between. This CDR3 comprises 14 residues. CDR3 in amino acids: CSARGASLGEPQHF. CDR3 nucleotide sequence: TGCAGTGCTAGAGGGGCCTCCCTGGGGGAGCCCCAGCATTTT.

This clonotype was observed a handful of times. This chain links TRBV24-1 with TRBJ1-5; D ambiguous. Germline V CDR1 and CDR2: KGHDR, SFDVKD. The CDR3 contains 15 residues. The V end lost 3 bases, the J end lost 6 bases, and 14 bases lay between the germline ends. CDR3 amino acids: CATSDPRASGQPQHF. CDR3 sequence (DNA): TGTGCCACCAGTGATCCCCGGGCCTCCGGTCAGCCCCAGCATTTT.

The rearrangement joins TRBV7-2 to TRBJ1-5; D is unresolved. The CDR3 has 13 amino acids. V lost 3 bases, J lost 6 bases, and 9 bases lay in between. Germline loops: CDR1 SGHTA, CDR2 FQGNSA. DNA for the CDR3: TGTGCCAGCAGCTTTGCGCAAGCTCAGCCCCAGCATTTT. As protein: CASSFAQAQPQHF.

Remarks on this clonotype: A much more abundant neighbour one base away suggests this may be a read error. This sequence joins TRBV7-2 and TRBJ1-2; 9 bases match TRBD1. The V gene's germline CDR1 is SGHTA and CDR2 FQGNSA. V trimming: 5 bases; J trimming: 7 bases; junction bases outside the gene matches: 8. CDR3 length equals 14 residues. The CDR3 nucleotides are TGTGCCAGCAGCAGCCGGGACAGGGTGCCTGGCTACACCTTC. Translating it yields CASSSRDRVPGYTF.

This chain joins TRBV7-6 and TRBJ2-1; possibly TRBD2 for D (5 bases). Trimming removed 5 bases at V and 5 bases at J, with 16 bases between. Germline V gives CDR1 SGHVS, CDR2 FNYEAQ. The CDR3 contains 15 residues. The chain's CDR3 is CASSRRQVYNNEQFF. DNA of the CDR3: TGTGCCAGCAGCCGGAGGCAGGTTTATAACAATGAGCAGTTCTTC.

There are a few counts of this clonotype. The V and J genes are TRBV5-1 and TRBJ1-4; D gene unclear. V lost 1 base and J 7 bases, leaving 11 bases between the germline ends. The CDR3 sequence is 14 residues long. Germline V gene lookup returns CDR1 SGHRS and CDR2 YFSETQ. CDR3 sequence (DNA): TGCGCCAGCAGCTTGTACCGGGGAACTGAAAAACTGTTTTTT. The encoded protein is CASSLYRGTEKLFF.

V is TRBV20-1 and J is TRBJ2-2; D possibly corresponds to TRBD2 (6 bases). The germline V gene encodes CDR1 DFQATT and CDR2 SNEGSKA (reference sequence). The V end was cut by 5 bases, the J end by 5 bases, with 12 bases between. This CDR3 comprises 13 residues. The CDR3 protein is CSAWDLQTGELFF. For the CDR3, the DNA is TGCAGTGCTTGGGACTTACAAACCGGGGAGCTGTTTTTT.

This clonotype has only a few counts. The chain couples TRBV28 to TRBJ2-3; the D is unclear. CDR3 length: 15 amino acids. CDR1 is MDHEN and CDR2 is SYDVKM in the germline V gene. Trimming pared 2 bases from V and 0 bases from J, leaving 9 bases between. The CDR3 DNA reads TGTGCCAGCAGTTTAGCGGCAAGTAGCACAGATACGCAGTATTTT. This encodes CASSLAASSTDTQYF.

This clonotype was observed a few times. The rearrangement uses TRBV19 and TRBJ1-1; perhaps TRBD1 as D (6 bases). Germline loops: CDR1 LNHDA, CDR2 SQIVND (reference sequence). This CDR3 has 13 residues. V was cut by 7 bases and J by 11 bases, with 20 bases left in between. The CDR3 nucleotides read TGTGCCAGTAACCCCTTAGGGGGGGCATGGGCTTTCTTT. Translating gives CASNPLGGAWAFF.

A note on this clonotype: Relative to the germline gene, one junction end is altered; a read error may explain this. The gene calls are TRBV6-5 and TRBJ1-2; no clear D. Germline-derived CDR1 and CDR2 are MNHEY and SVGAGI. The CDR3 length is 14 residues. The CDR3 here is CDSSYSRTIYGYTF. CDR3 in DNA: TGTGACAGCAGTTACTCGAGGACTATTTATGGCTACACCTTC.

The genes are TRBV7-2 and TRBJ2-1; a weak D match, TRBD2 (5 bases). The V end was cut by 5 bases, the J end by 2 bases, with 16 bases between. This CDR3 is 16 amino acids long. In germline, CDR1 is SGHTA, CDR2 FQGNSA. The CDR3 sequence is CASSLTRALAYNEQFF. In nucleotides, the CDR3 is TGTGCCAGCAGCCTGACGAGGGCACTAGCCTACAATGAGCAGTTCTTC.

This clonotype has just a few counts. The chain has TRBV11-2 and TRBJ1-2, with 8 bases matching TRBD1. CDR3 size: 12 residues. Looked up from germline, CDR1 is SGHAT and CDR2 is FQNNGV. V lost 4 bases and J lost 8; bases outside the gene matches: 3. The CDR3 DNA reads TGTGCCAGCAGCTCCAGGGGGCACGGCTACACCTTC. It is translated as CASSSRGHGYTF.

A word on this clonotype: Mismatch with germline at one junction end may stem from a read error. The chain uses TRBV7-4 and TRBJ1-5; TRBD1 agrees at 8 bases. This CDR3 comprises 15 residues. CDR1 SGHVT and CDR2 SQSDAQ come from the germline V gene. CDR3 region: CACSPGGADNQPQHF. CDR3 bases: TGTGCCTGCAGCCCAGGGGGCGCCGACAATCAGCCCCAGCATTTT. Based on the CDR3 plus reference TRBV7-4 and TRBJ1-5, the full variable domain is GAGVSQSPRYKVAKRGRDVALRCDSISGHVTLYWYRQTLGQGSEVLTYSQSDAQRDKSGRPSGRFSAERPERSVSTLKIQRTEQGDSAVYLCACSPGGADNQPQHFGDGTRLSIL.

This clonotype appeared a few times. The V and J genes are TRBV2 and TRBJ1-4; 7 bases map to TRBD1. The CDR3 is 14 residues long. V lost 11 bases to trimming and J lost 7 bases; unmatched junction nucleotides: 13. Germline V gene lookup returns CDR1 SNHLY and CDR2 FYNNEI. In nucleotides, the CDR3 is TGTGCCGGCGCAGCCAGGGGGTTCGGTGAAAAACTGTTTTTT. Amino acids: CAGAARGFGEKLFF.

This clonotype was detected a few times. The chain joins TRBV12-3 or TRBV12-4 to TRBJ2-1; 11 bases are a match to TRBD2. The V and J ends lost 8 bases and 7 bases, in that order; junction bases with no gene match: 7. The length of the CDR3 is 14 residues. CDR3 sequence reads: CASGLAGGPNEQFF. In DNA form, the CDR3 reads TGTGCCAGCGGGTTAGCGGGAGGGCCTAATGAGCAGTTCTTC.

This chain connects TRBV7-2 to TRBJ2-7; TRBD1 or TRBD2 may be the D gene (5 bases each). Between the trimmed V and J ends, which lost 3 bases and 2 bases, there was a span of 11 bases. This CDR3 is built from 14 residues. The germline V gene encodes CDR1 SGHTA and CDR2 FQGNSA. CDR3 sequence reads: CASSLGTNTYEQYF. The CDR3 DNA reads TGTGCCAGCAGCTTGGGGACGAATACCTACGAGCAGTACTTC.

The J gene is TRBJ1-1, the V gene TRBV7-6; weak D call: TRBD1 (6 bases). Trimming shortened V by 3 bases and J by 1 base, and 9 bases separated the two germline ends. The CDR3 length is 14 residues. Germline V gene sequence: CDR1 SGHVS, CDR2 FNYEAQ. The DNA for the CDR3 is TGTGCCAGCAGCTTCGGACAGCAGAACACTGAAGCTTTCTTT. Translated, it gives CASSFGQQNTEAFF. The variable domain in full, completed from reference TRBV7-6 and TRBJ1-1, reads GAGVSQSPRYKVTKRGQDVALRCDPISGHVSLYWYRQALGQGPEFLTYFNYEAQQDKSGLPNDRFSAERPEGSISTLTIQRTEQRDSAMYRCASSFGQQNTEAFFGQGTRLTVV.

V gene TRBV20-1 combines with J gene TRBJ2-2, with 7 bases that match TRBD1. Germline CDR1 reads DFQATT; CDR2 reads SNEGSKA (reference sequence). The CDR3 is 14 residues long. J gave up 1 base and V 6 bases, and 5 bases lay outside the gene matches. CDR3 sequence (DNA): TGCAGTGCCCCGGACAGGCGGAACACCGGGGAGCTGTTTTTT. It specifies CSAPDRRNTGELFF.

This clonotype has a handful of counts. The chain uses TRBV29-1 and TRBJ1-1; D not certain. Germline lookup yields CDR1 SQVTM and CDR2 ANQGSEA. This CDR3 comprises 12 residues. Trimming pared 6 bases from V and 7 bases from J, leaving 15 bases between. The CDR3 DNA reads TGCAGCGTCCCCCTTCCCGGTGGTGAAGCTTTCTTT. This encodes CSVPLPGGEAFF. The full variable domain, completed using reference TRBV29-1 and TRBJ1-1, is SAVISQKPSRDICQRGTSLTIQCQVDSQVTMMFWYRQQPGQSLTLIATANQGSEATYESGFVIDKFPISRPNLTFSTLTVSNMSPEDSSIYLCSVPLPGGEAFFGQGTRLTVV.

The V call is TRBV6-1, the J call TRBJ1-2; tentatively, D is TRBD1 (5 bases). Germline V gives CDR1 MNHNS, CDR2 SASEGT. V lost 5 bases and J 8 bases, leaving 15 bases between the germline ends. The CDR3 loop spans 13 amino acids. The CDR3 DNA reads TGTGCCAGCAGTCCTTCCGGGACGTTGGGCTACACCTTC. Its translation: CASSPSGTLGYTF.

This clonotype turned up a few times. The chain joins TRBV7-9 to TRBJ1-5; D call uncertain. Germline lookup yields CDR1 SEHNR and CDR2 FQNEAQ (reference sequence). CDR3 length equals 21 residues. The V gene lost 3 bases and the J gene lost 0 bases, with 27 bases spanning the gap. CDR3 loop: CASSFGLGRSGKIDSNQPQHF. The DNA of the CDR3 is TGTGCCAGCAGCTTTGGGTTGGGGAGGTCCGGCAAGATTGATAGCAATCAGCCCCAGCATTTT.